This paragraph covers one TCR beta chain sequence. Together with a sample-barcoded 5' primer, a J-beta primer mix was included in a second PCR lasting roughly 6 to 12 cycles. TCRdb re-analysed the 5' RACE reads in MiXCR, keeping a single row per CDR3 protein. The table has some 920,000 distinct CDR3 sequences, roughly half seen once. These data come from a study of blood T cells in healthy people across ages. The length of the CDR3 is 13 residues. Trimming took 5 bases from V and 6 from J, leaving 11 bases between them. Germline-derived CDR1 and CDR2 are SGHVS and FQNEAQ. The rearrangement links TRBV7-8 to TRBJ2-1; D is uncertain. The sample comprised blood. The origin of this receptor is a woman aged 55-69 years in good health. The CDR3 DNA follows: TGTGCCAGCAGCCCAGACATCACCAATGAGCAGTTCTTC. Its translation: CASSPDITNEQFF.